These 13 T cell receptor beta chains were sequenced from one sample in a study of blood T cells in healthy people across ages. A second about 6 to 12 cycle PCR used barcoded and J-beta primers. One entry per CDR3 protein, called by TCRdb with MiXCR from the 5' RACE reads. The sample has over 750,000 distinct CDR3 sequences; just under 25% are singletons. These data were also reused for a study on T cells of mothers and their children.

The material sequenced was blood. All receptors derive from a boy aged 5 to 17 in good health.

The chain combines TRBV28 with TRBJ2-7, with TRBD1 matching over 8 bases. This CDR3 is 15 amino acids long. V shed 6 bases and J 3 bases; nucleotides not matched to a gene: 10. Germline-derived CDR1 and CDR2 are MDHEN and SYDVKM. CDR3 bases: TGTGCCAGCAGAAGGACAGGGAAGGTAGTCTACGAGCAGTACTTC. Its protein is CASRRTGKVVYEQYF.

A word on this clonotype: Compared with germline, one end of the junction differs, possibly owing to a read error. The genes are TRBV7-9 and TRBJ1-1, with D possibly matching TRBD1 (6 bases). Germline V CDR1 and CDR2: SEHNR, FQNEAQ (reference sequence). The CDR3 has 15 amino acids. CDR3 in amino acids: CAGSFNRGRGTEAFF. Written as DNA, the CDR3 is TGTGCCGGCAGCTTTAATCGGGGGCGTGGCACTGAAGCTTTCTTT.

The chain employs TRBV10-3 and TRBJ1-5, with 7 bases aligning to TRBD1. Germline V gene sequence: CDR1 ENHRY, CDR2 SYGVKD. The CDR3 sequence is 15 residues long. The trim removed 6 bases at V and 7 bases at J, leaving 12 bases unmatched. The chain's CDR3 is CAISPTGTIAQPQHF. Written as DNA, the CDR3 is TGTGCCATCAGCCCGACAGGGACGATTGCCCAGCCCCAGCATTTT.

The J gene is TRBJ2-5, the V gene TRBV12-3 or TRBV12-4; D might be TRBD2 (5 bases). The tail of the sequence fits TRBJ2-1 better, so the J call may be wrong. The CDR3 is made up of 12 amino acids. The CDR3 loop is CASSPGSGEQFF. In DNA, the CDR3 is TGTGCCAGCAGTCCTGGGAGCGGTGAGCAGTTCTTC.

V is TRBV4-1 and J is TRBJ2-5; D is uncertain. Deletions cut 0 bases from V and 5 bases from J, with 13 bases between. This CDR3 is 15 amino acids long. The V gene's germline CDR1 is MGHRA and CDR2 YSYEKL. CDR3 protein: CASSQEHRTVETQYF. The DNA for the CDR3 is TGCGCCAGCAGCCAAGAACACCGAACCGTCGAGACCCAGTACTTC.

Comments on this clonotype: The junction departs from germline at one end; a sequencing error may be responsible. V is TRBV6-1 and J is TRBJ2-5, with 9 bases fitting TRBD2. Germline assignment: CDR1 MNHNS and CDR2 SASEGT. The CDR3 extends over 17 amino acids. DNA of the CDR3: TGTGCCAGCAGTGAATCCTGGGGGCGGGGGGGCAGAGAGGCCCAGTACTTC. It yields the protein CASSESWGRGGREAQYF.

The chain is built from TRBV4-1 and TRBJ2-5; 9 positions agree with TRBD2. The germline gives CDR1 MGHRA, CDR2 YSYEKL. Trimming took 6 bases from V and 5 from J; bases not matched to a gene: 13. CDR3 length: 16 residues. CDR3 loop: CASSRIAGAVRETQYF. The CDR3 DNA follows: TGCGCCAGCAGTCGTATAGCGGGAGCAGTGAGGGAGACCCAGTACTTC.

This clonotype was seen at least ten times. The gene calls are TRBV10-3 and TRBJ1-2; 10 bases map to TRBD1. The V gene end was trimmed by 6 bases and the J gene end by 2 bases; junction bases not matched to a gene: 6. This CDR3 contains 15 residues. CDR1 and CDR2 (germline): ENHRY, SYGVKD. The CDR3 nucleotides are TGTGCCATCAGGCACACGGGACAGGGGAACTATGGCTACACCTTC. Its protein product is CAIRHTGQGNYGYTF.

The J gene is TRBJ2-1, the V gene TRBV11-2, with D possibly being TRBD1 or TRBD2 (5 bases each). Looked up from germline, CDR1 is SGHAT and CDR2 is FQNNGV. V was pared by 4 bases and J by 6 bases, with 13 bases between. The CDR3 extends over 14 amino acids. CDR3: CASSSPKGPNEQFF. CDR3 nucleotide sequence: TGTGCCAGCAGCTCACCTAAGGGACCCAATGAGCAGTTCTTC.

In this sample, this clonotype turned up many times. The CDR3 sequence: CASSESTGEDTQYF. The CDR3 DNA follows: TGTGCCAGCAGTGAATCGACAGGGGAAGATACGCAGTATTTT. V is TRBV25-1 and J is TRBJ2-3; TRBD1 agrees at 8 bases. CDR3 length: 14 residues. J lost 5 bases, V lost 1 base, and 2 bases had no gene match. Germline V gene lookup returns CDR1 MGHDK and CDR2 SYGVNS.

This clonotype was counted between two and nine times. The chain uses TRBV6-1 and TRBJ2-1; no definite D call. CDR1 is MNHNS and CDR2 is SASEGT in the germline V gene. Between the trimmed V and J ends, which lost 2 bases and 8 bases, there was a span of 16 bases. The CDR3 extends over 15 amino acids. CDR3 in amino acids: CASSELGQDIDEQFF. The DNA of the CDR3 is TGTGCCAGCAGTGAACTAGGCCAGGATATCGATGAGCAGTTCTTC.

This clonotype has just a few counts. V is TRBV6-6 and J is TRBJ1-2, with D unclear. Per the germline V gene, CDR1 is MNHNY and CDR2 is SVGAGI (reference sequence). This CDR3 spans 14 amino acids. Trimming removed 11 bases from V and 6 bases from J, with 22 bases in between. The CDR3 loop is CASRGPSTLDGYTF. The CDR3 DNA reads as TGTGCCTCCCGAGGGCCCTCCACCCTCGATGGCTACACCTTC.

The chain employs TRBV5-8 and TRBJ2-2; TRBD1 aligns across 7 bases. V was clipped by 3 bases and J by 2 bases; unmatched bases: 7. CDR1 and CDR2 (germline): SGHTS, YDEGEE. CDR3 length: 16 amino acids. CDR3 in amino acids: CASSYYRGVNTGELFF. In nucleotides, the CDR3 is TGTGCCAGCAGCTATTACAGGGGTGTAAACACCGGGGAGCTGTTTTTT. Full variable domain (missing parts from reference TRBV5-8 and TRBJ2-2): EAGVTQSPTHLIKTRGQQATLRCSPISGHTSVYWYQQALGLGLQFLLWYDEGEERNRGNFPPRFSGRQFPNYSSELNVNALELEDSALYLCASSYYRGVNTGELFFGEGSRLTVL.